This note documents a single T cell receptor beta chain sequence. This clone's antigen is unknown. Library preparation was by 5' RACE. The input for every TCR library was roughly 3,300 ng of total RNA. For each sample, cDNA synthesis was carried out in eight separate reactions using SMARTScribe reverse transcriptase. Unique molecular identifiers containing a 6-nucleotide sample barcode were introduced through template switching during cDNA synthesis. TCRalpha and TCRbeta cDNA was amplified by two nested PCRs of roughly 15 and 9 cycles, with bead purification after each PCR. Before amplification, the cDNA was treated with uracil DNA-glycosylase and purified using the QIAquick PCR purification kit. The second PCR was the step at which Illumina TruSeq-compatible adapters and sample-specific barcodes were added. TapeStation and Qubit were used to check library quality and concentration, and approximately 5 ng of each library went into the pool. Sequencing of the pooled libraries was done on an Illumina HiSeq2500 single-index Rapid Run using custom sequencing primers and 2 x 100 bp reads. The source study handled its data this way. MiGEC version 1.2.6 was used for UMI-based consensus assembly, which corrected PCR and sequencing errors. V(D)J alignment, clonotype assembly and CDR3 extraction were performed with MiXCR version 2.1.1. Normalisation of gene usage, clonotype sharing and MAIT/NKT TCR abundance was achieved by analysing the top 1000, 10 000 and 20 000 clonotypes per sample. After downsampling to 27 000 UMIs, diversity was calculated as the inverse Simpson index using the vegan R package. Paired Mann-Whitney U tests were applied to discordant twin pairs, with Benjamini-Hochberg correction for multiple testing. The reads went through TCRdb reprocessing, and each CDR3 protein sequence gets one entry with no DNA. The V and J calls here are based on TCRdb, not the publication. The sample's records list under 200,000 distinct CDR3 sequences. Roughly 2.3% of the sample is in the top ten clones.

From each donor, a roughly 2.5 ml peripheral blood sample was collected into PAXgene tubes and kept at -80 degrees C. Without any T cell sorting, total RNA was extracted from whole blood using the PAXgene blood miRNA kit on an automated QIAcube. Peripheral blood from monozygotic twin pairs, either concordant or discordant for inflammatory bowel disease, underwent deep TCRalpha and TCRbeta repertoire profiling that used unique molecular barcoding. Smoking habits were recorded for all twin pairs, with individuals classified as current, former or never smokers. This sample is part of a study of monozygotic twins with inflammatory bowel disease (dated by TCRdb to between 2019 and 2020). About the investigation overall: A total of some 30 monozygotic twin pairs were included in the full study, comprising nine German pairs (four IBD-concordant, five IBD-discordant) and 19 IBD-discordant Danish pairs. Each individual had, on average, about 151 000 unique TCRalpha sequences and 181 000 unique TCRbeta sequences available for analysis. The search for disease-associated traits relied mainly on comparing IBD patients with their genetically identical healthy co-twins within discordant pairs.

The germline V gene yields SGHRS for CDR1 and YFSETQ for CDR2. From its cysteine to its phenylalanine, the CDR3 spans 13 amino acids. Only the protein sequence is given. The study at large found these results: Because patients received different immunosuppressive treatments, the repertoires may have picked up extra background noise and variability between individuals. Measured by the inverse Simpson index, TCRbeta repertoire diversity was lower in IBD patients than in their healthy co-twins. The analysis was unable to tell different T cell subtypes apart. No single strong signal or clonotype linked to IBD turned up in the results, so the idea that one exists was not supported. Compared with healthy twins, IBD patients shared fewer clonotypes with other individuals, and the difference was most pronounced in patients with signs of disease activity. No difference in repertoire similarity was observed between concordant and discordant twins, possibly owing to limited statistical power.

Sequenced sample: blood. The source is a human donor with ulcerative colitis or Crohn's disease, or a healthy co-twin of an affected twin (not recorded which). This chain is built from TRBV5-1 and TRBJ1-2; the D call of TRBD1 rests on TCRdb alone, since no DNA is present to check it. This receptor has the CDR3 CASSLTGAQGYTF.